The T cell receptor (beta chain) described here comes from a study of Graves' ophthalmopathy and Graves' hyperthyroidism. This clonotype was seen at least ten times. Germline CDR1 is KGHSH and CDR2 is LQKENI. V was clipped by 1 base and J by 0 bases, with 6 bases between them. This CDR3 has 14 amino acids. Transcripts of RNA were the source for amplifying TCR beta CDR3 regions. RT-PCR was first run with HTBI primers, then multiplex PCR in a second round. TCRdb re-called the multiplex PCR reads through MiXCR, storing one row per CDR3 protein. This table holds 450,000 or so distinct CDR3 sequences, 14% found once.

The chain recombines TRBV18 with TRBJ1-1; D gene unclear. The specimen was blood. The source is a woman aged 25 to 45 with Graves' ophthalmopathy. CDR3 coding DNA: TGTGCCAGCTCACCACGCGGTCTGAACACTGAAGCTTTCTTT. It encodes CASSPRGLNTEAFF.